A selection of T cell receptor beta chains follows, all from one sample in a study of cytomegalovirus exposure and HLA in healthy donors. Using immunoSEQ multiplex PCR, the repertoire was profiled, and TCRdb retains in-frame clones only, with some absent. The data contain some 140,000 clones, approximately 79% of them singletons. The sample was PBMCs. The source of these receptors is a middle-aged man in good health and CMV-seropositive. Each CDR3 is given with its conserved first and last residue. The D gene is left open where the match is weak. Clone sizes are given selectively: once, few, many, or a class where the clone is expanded.

>once|TRBJ1-2|TRBV7-8|-
CASSSWGGAKYGYTF
TGTGCCAGCAGCTCTTGGGGGGGCGCGAAGTATGGCTACACCTTC
>-|TRBJ2-5|TRBV7-9|-
CASSLEPIGETQYF
TGTGCCAGCAGCTTAGAGCCTATCGGGGAGACCCAGTACTTC
>-|TRBJ1-1|TRBV27|TRBD1
CASSARQGRVGTEAFF
TGTGCCAGCAGTGCCCGACAGGGAAGGGTAGGCACTGAAGCTTTCTTT
>-|TRBJ2-7|TRBV5-6|TRBD2
CASSLFLAGENEQYF
TGTGCCAGCAGCTTGTTTCTAGCGGGAGAAAACGAGCAGTACTTC
>-|TRBJ1-3|TRBV7-9|-
CASSAEGLTGNTIYF
TGTGCCAGCAGCGCTGAAGGACTAACGGGAAACACCATATATTTT
>-|TRBJ2-3|TRBV4-2|TRBD2
CASSQVGLAASTDTQYF
TGTGCCAGCAGCCAGGTCGGACTAGCGGCTAGCACAGATACGCAGTATTTT
>-|TRBJ2-7|TRBV6-4|-
CASSNDRNSYEQYF
TGTGCCAGCAGTAACGACAGAAACTCCTACGAGCAGTACTTC
>-|TRBJ1-5|TRBV7-9|TRBD1
CASSPGTGTGPQHF
TGTGCCAGCAGCCCCGGGACAGGGACAGGGCCCCAGCATTTT
>few|TRBJ2-1|TRBV11-1|-
CASSPRANEQFF
TGTGCCAGCAGCCCCCGAGCGAATGAGCAGTTCTTC
>-|TRBJ1-1|TRBV10-3|-
CAPTENTEAFF
TGTGCCCCTACAGAGAACACTGAAGCTTTCTTT
>-|TRBJ2-1|TRBV19|-
CASSRVEQFF
TGTGCCAGTAGTCGGGTTGAGCAGTTCTTC
>-|TRBJ2-6|TRBV27|TRBD2
CASSLSSGRRGVLTF
TGTGCCAGCAGTTTATCGAGCGGGAGGAGGGGCGTCCTGACTTTC
>-|TRBJ1-4|TRBV19|-
CASSRDSREKLFF
TGTGCCAGTAGTCGAGACAGTCGTGAAAAACTGTTTTTT
>-|TRBJ2-1|TRBV6-4|TRBD2
CASRETSGSRQFF
TGTGCCAGCAGAGAAACTAGCGGGAGCCGGCAGTTCTTC
>-|TRBJ1-2|TRBV7-2|TRBD1
CASSLAARGYGYTF
TGTGCCAGCAGCTTAGCTGCCAGGGGGTATGGCTACACCTTC
>once|TRBJ2-5|TRBV6-1|TRBD1
CASSEGQGRETQYF
TGTGCCAGCAGTGAAGGACAGGGTCGGGAGACCCAGTACTTC
>-|TRBJ1-1|TRBV7-9|-
CASSIGRSGTEAFF
TGTGCCAGCAGCATAGGGAGGTCGGGCACTGAAGCTTTCTTT